This paragraph reports one T cell receptor beta chain. What it recognizes is unknown. The data stem from a study of identical twins. Each CDR3 protein gets one entry after TCRdb re-called the 5' RACE reads with MiXCR. The table lists fewer than 250,000 distinct CDR3 sequences, approximately 7% of them singletons. Whole-study findings and limits: The models systematically underestimated how much out-of-frame TCR alpha was shared in monozygotic twins. The abundant beta clonotypes from cord blood had fewer insertions, and memory repertoires had none of this.

These data were likewise used in another study, on yellow fever vaccine responses in identical twins.

The sequence came from a woman younger than 35 in good health. Sample: memory (CD45RO+) T cells sorted from blood.

In DNA, the CDR3 is TGTGCCAGCAGCGTAGACGGGGGGGCCACCGGGGAGCTGTTTTTT. As protein: CASSVDGGATGELFF. The rearrangement uses TRBV9 and TRBJ2-2, with TRBD2 identical over 8 bases. Germline loops: CDR1 SGDLS, CDR2 YYNGEE. The CDR3 spans 15 residues. The J segment lost 4 bases and the V segment lost 0 bases, leaving 2 bases of the junction unmatched.